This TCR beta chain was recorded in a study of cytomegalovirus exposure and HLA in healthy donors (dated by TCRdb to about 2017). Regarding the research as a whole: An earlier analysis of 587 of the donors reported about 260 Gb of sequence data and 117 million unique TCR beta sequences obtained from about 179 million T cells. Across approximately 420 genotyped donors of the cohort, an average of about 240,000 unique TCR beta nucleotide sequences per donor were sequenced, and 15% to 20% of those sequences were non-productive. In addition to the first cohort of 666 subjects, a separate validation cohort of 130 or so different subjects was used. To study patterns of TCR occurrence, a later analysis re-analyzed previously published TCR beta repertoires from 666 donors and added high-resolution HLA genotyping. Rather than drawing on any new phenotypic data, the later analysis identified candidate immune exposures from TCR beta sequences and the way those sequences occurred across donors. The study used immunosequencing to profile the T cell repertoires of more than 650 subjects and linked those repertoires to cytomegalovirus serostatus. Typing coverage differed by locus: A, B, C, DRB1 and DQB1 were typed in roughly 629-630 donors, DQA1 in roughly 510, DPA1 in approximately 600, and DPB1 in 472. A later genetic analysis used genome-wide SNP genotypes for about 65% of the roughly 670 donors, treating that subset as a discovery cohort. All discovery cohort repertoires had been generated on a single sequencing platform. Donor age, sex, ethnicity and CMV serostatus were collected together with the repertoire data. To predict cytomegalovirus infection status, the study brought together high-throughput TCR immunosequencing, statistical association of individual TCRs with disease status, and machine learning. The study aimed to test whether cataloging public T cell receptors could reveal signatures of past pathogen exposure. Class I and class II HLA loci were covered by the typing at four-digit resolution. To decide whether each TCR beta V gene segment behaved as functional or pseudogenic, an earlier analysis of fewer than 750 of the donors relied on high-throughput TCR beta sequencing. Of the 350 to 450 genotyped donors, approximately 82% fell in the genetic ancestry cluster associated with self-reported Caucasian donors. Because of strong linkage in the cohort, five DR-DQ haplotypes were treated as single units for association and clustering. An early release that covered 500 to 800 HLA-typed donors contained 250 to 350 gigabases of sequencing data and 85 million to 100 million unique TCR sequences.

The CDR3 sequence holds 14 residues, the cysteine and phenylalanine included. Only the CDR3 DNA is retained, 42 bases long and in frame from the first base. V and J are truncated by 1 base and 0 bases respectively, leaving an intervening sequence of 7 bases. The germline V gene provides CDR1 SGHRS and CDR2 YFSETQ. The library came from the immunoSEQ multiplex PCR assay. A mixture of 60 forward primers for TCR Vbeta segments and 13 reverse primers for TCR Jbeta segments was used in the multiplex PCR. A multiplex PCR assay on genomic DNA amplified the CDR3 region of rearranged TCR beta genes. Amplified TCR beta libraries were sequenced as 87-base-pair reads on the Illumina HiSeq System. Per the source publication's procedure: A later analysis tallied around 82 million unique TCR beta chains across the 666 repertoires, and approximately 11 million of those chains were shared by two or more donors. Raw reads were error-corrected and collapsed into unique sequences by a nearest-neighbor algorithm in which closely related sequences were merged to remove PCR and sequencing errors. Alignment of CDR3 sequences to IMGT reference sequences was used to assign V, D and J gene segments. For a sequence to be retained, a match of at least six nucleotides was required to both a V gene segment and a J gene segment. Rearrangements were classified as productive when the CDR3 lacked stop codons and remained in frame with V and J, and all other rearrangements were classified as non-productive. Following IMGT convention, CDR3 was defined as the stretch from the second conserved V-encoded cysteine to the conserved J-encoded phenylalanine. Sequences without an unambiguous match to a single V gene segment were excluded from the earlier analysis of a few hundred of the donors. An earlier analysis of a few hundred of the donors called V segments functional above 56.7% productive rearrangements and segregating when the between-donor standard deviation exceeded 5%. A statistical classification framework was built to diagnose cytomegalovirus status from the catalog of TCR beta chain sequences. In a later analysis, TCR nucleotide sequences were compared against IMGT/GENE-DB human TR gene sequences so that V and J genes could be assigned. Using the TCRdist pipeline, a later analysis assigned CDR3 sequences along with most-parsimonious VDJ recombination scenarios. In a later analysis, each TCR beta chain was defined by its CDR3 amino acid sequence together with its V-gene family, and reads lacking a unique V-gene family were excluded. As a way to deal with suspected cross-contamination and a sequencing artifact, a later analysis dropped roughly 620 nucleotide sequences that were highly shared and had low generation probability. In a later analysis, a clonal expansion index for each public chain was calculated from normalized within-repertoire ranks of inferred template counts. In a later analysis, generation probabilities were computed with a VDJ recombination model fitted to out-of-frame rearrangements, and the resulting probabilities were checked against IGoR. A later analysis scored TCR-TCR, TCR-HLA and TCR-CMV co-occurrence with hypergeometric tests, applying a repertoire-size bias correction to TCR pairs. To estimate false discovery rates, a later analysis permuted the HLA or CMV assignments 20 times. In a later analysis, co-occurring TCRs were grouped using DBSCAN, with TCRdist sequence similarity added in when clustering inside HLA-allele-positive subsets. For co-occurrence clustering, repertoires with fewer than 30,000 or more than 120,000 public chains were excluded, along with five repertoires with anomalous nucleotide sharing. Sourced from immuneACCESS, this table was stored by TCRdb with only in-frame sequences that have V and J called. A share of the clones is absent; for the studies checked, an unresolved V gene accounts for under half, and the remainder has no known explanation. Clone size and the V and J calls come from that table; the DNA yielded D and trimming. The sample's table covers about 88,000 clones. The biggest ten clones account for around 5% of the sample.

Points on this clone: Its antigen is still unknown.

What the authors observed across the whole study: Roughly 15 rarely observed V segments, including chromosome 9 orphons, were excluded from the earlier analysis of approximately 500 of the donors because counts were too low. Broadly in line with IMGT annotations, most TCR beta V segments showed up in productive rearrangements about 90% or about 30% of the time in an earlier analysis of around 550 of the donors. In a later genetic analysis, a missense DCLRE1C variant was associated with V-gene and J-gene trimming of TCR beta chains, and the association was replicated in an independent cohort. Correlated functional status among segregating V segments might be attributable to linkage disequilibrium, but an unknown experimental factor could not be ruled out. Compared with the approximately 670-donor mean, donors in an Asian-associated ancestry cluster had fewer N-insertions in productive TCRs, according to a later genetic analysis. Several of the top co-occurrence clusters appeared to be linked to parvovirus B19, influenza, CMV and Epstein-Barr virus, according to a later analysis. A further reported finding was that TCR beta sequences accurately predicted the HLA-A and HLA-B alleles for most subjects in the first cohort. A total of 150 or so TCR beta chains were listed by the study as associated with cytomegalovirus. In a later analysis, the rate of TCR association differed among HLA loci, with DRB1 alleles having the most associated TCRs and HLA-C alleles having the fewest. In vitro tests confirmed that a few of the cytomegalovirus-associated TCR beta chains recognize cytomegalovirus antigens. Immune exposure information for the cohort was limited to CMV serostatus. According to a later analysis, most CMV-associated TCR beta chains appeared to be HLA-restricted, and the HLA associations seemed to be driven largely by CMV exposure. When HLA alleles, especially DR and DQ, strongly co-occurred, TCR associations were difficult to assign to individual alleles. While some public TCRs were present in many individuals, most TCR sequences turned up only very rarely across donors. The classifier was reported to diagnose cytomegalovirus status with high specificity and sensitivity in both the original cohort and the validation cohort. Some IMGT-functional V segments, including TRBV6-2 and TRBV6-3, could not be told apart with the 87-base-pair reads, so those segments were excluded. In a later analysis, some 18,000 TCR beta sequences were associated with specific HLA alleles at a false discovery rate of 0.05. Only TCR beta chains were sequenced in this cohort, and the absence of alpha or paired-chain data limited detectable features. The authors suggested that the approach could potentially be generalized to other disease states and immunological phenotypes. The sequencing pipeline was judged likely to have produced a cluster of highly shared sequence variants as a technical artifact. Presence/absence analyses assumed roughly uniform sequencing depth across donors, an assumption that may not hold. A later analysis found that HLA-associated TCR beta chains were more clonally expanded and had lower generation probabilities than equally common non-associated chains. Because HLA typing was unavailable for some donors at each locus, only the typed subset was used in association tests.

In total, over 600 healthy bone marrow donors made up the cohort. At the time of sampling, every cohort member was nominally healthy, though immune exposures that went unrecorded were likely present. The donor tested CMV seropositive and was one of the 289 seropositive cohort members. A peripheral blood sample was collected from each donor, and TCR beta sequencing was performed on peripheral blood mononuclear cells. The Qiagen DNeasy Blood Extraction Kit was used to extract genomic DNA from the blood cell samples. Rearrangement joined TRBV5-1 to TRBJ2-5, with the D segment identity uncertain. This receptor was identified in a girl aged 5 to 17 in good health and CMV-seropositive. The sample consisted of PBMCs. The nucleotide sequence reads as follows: TGCGCCAGCAGCTTGAATGACTACCAAGAGACCCAGTACTTC. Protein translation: CASSLNDYQETQYF. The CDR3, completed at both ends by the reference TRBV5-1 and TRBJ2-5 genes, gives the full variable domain KAGVTQTPRYLIKTRGQQVTLSCSPISGHRSVSWYQQTPGQGLQFLFEYFSETQRNKGNFPGRFSGRQFSNSRSEMNVSTLELGDSALYLCASSLNDYQETQYFGPGTRLLVL.